This T cell receptor (beta chain) was retrieved from a study of shared clonotypes between healthy human individuals. Study-wide findings and caveats: As a rule, naive subsets had a larger estimated richness than memory subsets. The generation probabilities recorded for non-shared clonotypes fell below those of clonotypes shared by all four donors.

Only in-frame clones appear in the TCRdb table, and some are missing; sequencing was by immunoSEQ multiplex PCR. Among about 2.4 million clones, approximately 90% were seen once, and the ten largest hold over 0.12%. The CDR3 has 14 amino acids. From germline, CDR1 is SEHNR and CDR2 FQNEAQ (reference sequence). The germline V and J ends were trimmed by 1 base and 4 bases, with 7 bases remaining between them. Details on this clone: Its matching antigen is unknown. Other DNA sequences in this specimen translate into the identical CDR3.

The sequenced material came from naive CD4+ T cells sorted from blood. Subset indicated: CD45RA+ positively selected. This TCR derives from a man in his late teens or twenties in good health. The chain links TRBV7-9 to TRBJ2-2; the D gene is possibly TRBD2 (6 bases). DNA for the CDR3: TGTGCCAGCAGCTTAGGGGGAGGCACCGGGGAGCTGTTTTTT. This codes for CASSLGGGTGELFF.